These T cell receptor beta chains were read from a single sample in a study of shared clonotypes between healthy human individuals. This table comes from immunoSEQ multiplex PCR, and its TCRdb copy is limited to in-frame clones, with some not included. The repertoire holds about 2.2 million clones, with under 95% as singletons. What was sequenced was naive CD8+ T cells from PBMCs. These receptors originate from a man aged 18-30 years in good health. Some clones in this sample may be carry-over from other donors' samples. CDR3s include the opening cysteine and the closing phenylalanine or tryptophan. A D gene is named only where the DNA matches it firmly. A row's size may be missing; if present it is once, few, many or a size class.

size: .
D: .
V: TRBV7-9
J: TRBJ2-2
DNA: TGTGCCAGCAGCCCACCGGTCCCCTGGGGGGAGCTGTTTTTT
CDR3: CASSPPVPWGELFF

size: once
D: TRBD2
V: TRBV27
J: TRBJ2-7
DNA: TGTGCCAGCAGTTTACTAGCGGGAGGTCACGAGCAGTACTTC
CDR3: CASSLLAGGHEQYF

size: .
D: .
V: TRBV14
J: TRBJ2-7
DNA: TGTGCCAGCAGCCAAGACCGCTTCTCGGACAGATATTACGAGCAGTACTTC
CDR3: CASSQDRFSDRYYEQYF

size: .
D: .
V: TRBV28
J: TRBJ2-7
DNA: TGTGCCAGCAGCTCCAGACGGGAAGGTACCTACGAGCAGTACTTC
CDR3: CASSSRREGTYEQYF

size: .
D: .
V: TRBV5-1
J: TRBJ2-2
DNA: TGCGCCAGCAGCCCGGACCGATCCGGGGAGCTGTTTTTT
CDR3: CASSPDRSGELFF

size: .
D: TRBD2
V: TRBV5-4
J: TRBJ2-1
DNA: TGTGCCAGCAGCTTGGGACTGACGGGACTAGCGGCAAACAATGAGCAGTTCTTC
CDR3: CASSLGLTGLAANNEQFF

size: .
D: .
V: TRBV28
J: TRBJ2-1
DNA: TGTGCCAGCAGTTTCCCCCGGAGGGACTCCTACAATGAGCAGTTCTTC
CDR3: CASSFPRRDSYNEQFF

size: .
D: .
V: TRBV7-8
J: TRBJ1-1
DNA: TGTGCCAGCAGCTTACTGGACGGGATAGGGACTGAAGCTTTCTTT
CDR3: CASSLLDGIGTEAFF

size: .
D: TRBD1
V: TRBV28
J: TRBJ1-5
DNA: TGTGCCAGCAGTCTAACAGGGGAGGTCCAGCCCCAGCATTTT
CDR3: CASSLTGEVQPQHF

size: .
D: TRBD1
V: TRBV4-2
J: TRBJ1-1
DNA: TGTGCCAGCAGCCAATCCGGGACAGGGGTAACTGAAGCTTTCTTT
CDR3: CASSQSGTGVTEAFF

size: .
D: .
V: TRBV19
J: TRBJ1-4
DNA: TGTGCCAGTACACCGGGCCACTTTGATTGGAGTGAAAAACTGTTTTTT
CDR3: CASTPGHFDWSEKLFF

size: .
D: .
V: TRBV9
J: TRBJ2-3
DNA: TGTGCCAGCAGCCTCTCTGGGAAGACAGATACGCAGTATTTT
CDR3: CASSLSGKTDTQYF

size: .
D: .
V: TRBV7-9
J: TRBJ2-7
DNA: TGTGCCAGCAGCTTAGTTGGCAGTGCCTACGAGCAGTACTTC
CDR3: CASSLVGSAYEQYF

size: .
D: TRBD2
V: TRBV19
J: TRBJ2-1
DNA: TGTGCCAGTAGTCTTCTCCCGGGACTAGCTGCGGAAGACACACGTTACAATGAGCAGTTCTTC
CDR3: CASSLLPGLAAEDTRYNEQFF

size: .
D: .
V: TRBV30
J: TRBJ2-1
DNA: TGTGCCTGGAGTCCCCCCACCCTCCGGAATGAGCAGTTCTTC
CDR3: CAWSPPTLRNEQFF

size: .
D: .
V: TRBV7-2
J: TRBJ2-1
DNA: TGTGCCAGCAGCTTAGGCCTAGTCATGTCCTACAATGAGCAGTTCTTC
CDR3: CASSLGLVMSYNEQFF

size: .
D: TRBD2
V: TRBV9
J: TRBJ2-7
DNA: TGTGCCAGCAGCGTAGGTACTAGCGCCTCCGACGAGCAGTACTTC
CDR3: CASSVGTSASDEQYF

size: .
D: .
V: TRBV7-3
J: TRBJ2-2
DNA: TGTGCCAGCGCGGCGACCGGGGAGCTGTTTTTT
CDR3: CASAATGELFF

size: few
D: .
V: TRBV19
J: TRBJ1-1
DNA: TGTGCCAGTAGTATTGGTCAGGGTTACACTGAAGCTTTCTTT
CDR3: CASSIGQGYTEAFF

size: .
D: .
V: TRBV12-5
J: TRBJ2-3
DNA: TGTGCTAGTGGCACGGAGTTAAGCACAGATACGCAGTATTTT
CDR3: CASGTELSTDTQYF

size: .
D: .
V: TRBV29-1
J: TRBJ2-3
DNA: TGCAGCGTTGAAGAGTCGAGAACAGATACGCAGTATTTT
CDR3: CSVEESRTDTQYF

size: .
D: .
V: TRBV6-5
J: TRBJ2-7
DNA: TGTGCCAGCACCCCGACGGAAGCCTACGAGCAGTACTTC
CDR3: CASTPTEAYEQYF

size: .
D: TRBD2
V: TRBV28
J: TRBJ2-5
DNA: TGTGCCAGCAGCCTAAAGCTAGCGGGAGCGGGAATCGAAGAGACCCAGTACTTC
CDR3: CASSLKLAGAGIEETQYF

size: .
D: .
V: TRBV7-7
J: TRBJ2-1
DNA: TGTGCCAGCAGCTTAGGGTCGGGTGGGGATGAGCAGTTCTTC
CDR3: CASSLGSGGDEQFF

size: .
D: .
V: TRBV7-9
J: TRBJ1-2
DNA: TGTGCCAGCAGCTCCTCCAGGCAGGGGACCTATGGCTACACCTTC
CDR3: CASSSSRQGTYGYTF

size: .
D: TRBD1
V: TRBV9
J: TRBJ1-2
DNA: TGTGCCAGCAGTGCCCACACAGGGGATGTTGGCTACACCTTC
CDR3: CASSAHTGDVGYTF

size: .
D: TRBD2
V: TRBV7-2
J: TRBJ2-7
DNA: TGTGCCAGCAGCCCCCCTAGCGGCTACGAGCAGTACTTC
CDR3: CASSPPSGYEQYF

size: .
D: TRBD1
V: TRBV7-2
J: TRBJ2-7
DNA: TGTGCCAGCAGAGGCCGCGACAGGGGCCACGAGCAGTACTTC
CDR3: CASRGRDRGHEQYF

size: .
D: .
V: TRBV10-1
J: TRBJ2-2
DNA: TGCGCCAGCCAGATCCGGCAGCTCGCGAACACCGGGGAGCTGTTTTTT
CDR3: CASQIRQLANTGELFF

size: .
D: TRBD2
V: TRBV2
J: TRBJ2-7
DNA: TGTGCCAGCAGGGGACTAGCGGGAGTAACCTACGAGCAGTACTTC
CDR3: CASRGLAGVTYEQYF

size: .
D: .
V: TRBV6-5
J: TRBJ1-1
DNA: TGTGCCAGCAGCGCCGATGGGGTGGCGTCTGAAGCTTTCTTT
CDR3: CASSADGVASEAFF

size: .
D: TRBD2
V: TRBV2
J: TRBJ2-1
DNA: TGTGCCAGCAGTATGTGGACTAGCGGAGACAATGAGCAGTTCTTC
CDR3: CASSMWTSGDNEQFF

size: .
D: .
V: TRBV4-1
J: TRBJ2-1
DNA: TGCGCCAGCAGCCAAGATCCTTCGCCAGGGGGGTCCTACAATGAGCAGTTCTTC
CDR3: CASSQDPSPGGSYNEQFF

size: .
D: TRBD2
V: TRBV6-5
J: TRBJ2-2
DNA: TGTGCCAGCAAAGAGCGGGAGAGGACCGGGGAGCTGTTTTTT
CDR3: CASKERERTGELFF

size: .
D: TRBD2
V: TRBV7-3
J: TRBJ2-3
DNA: TGTGCCAGCAGCTTGGGGAGACTAGCGGGAACCACAGATACGCAGTATTTT
CDR3: CASSLGRLAGTTDTQYF

size: .
D: TRBD2
V: TRBV6-1
J: TRBJ2-5
DNA: TGTGCCAGCAGTGAAGGACTAGCAACGCGGTTGGAGACCCAGTACTTC
CDR3: CASSEGLATRLETQYF

size: .
D: .
V: TRBV6-1
J: TRBJ2-2
DNA: TGTGCCAGCAGTGAAAGAGGGTCCGGGGAGCTGTTTTTT
CDR3: CASSERGSGELFF

size: .
D: .
V: TRBV9
J: TRBJ2-1
DNA: TGTGCCAGCAGCGCCTTGAATGCCCCCGAGCAGTTCTTC
CDR3: CASSALNAPEQFF